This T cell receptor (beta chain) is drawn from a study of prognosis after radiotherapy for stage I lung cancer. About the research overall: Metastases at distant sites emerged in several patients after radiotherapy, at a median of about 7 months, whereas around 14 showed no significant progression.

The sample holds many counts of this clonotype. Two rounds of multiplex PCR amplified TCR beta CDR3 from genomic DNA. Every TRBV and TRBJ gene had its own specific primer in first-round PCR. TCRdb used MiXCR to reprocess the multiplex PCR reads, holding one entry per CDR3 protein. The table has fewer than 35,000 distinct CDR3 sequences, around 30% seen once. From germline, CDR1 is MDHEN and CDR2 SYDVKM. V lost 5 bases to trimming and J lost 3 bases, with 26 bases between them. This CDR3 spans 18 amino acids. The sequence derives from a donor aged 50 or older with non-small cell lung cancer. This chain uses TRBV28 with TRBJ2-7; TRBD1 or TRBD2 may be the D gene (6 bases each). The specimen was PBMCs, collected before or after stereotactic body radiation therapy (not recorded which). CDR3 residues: CASSQLSGLGRGVYEQYF. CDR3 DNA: TGTGCCAGCAGTCAGCTCTCGGGGCTGGGAAGGGGGGTCTACGAGCAGTACTTC. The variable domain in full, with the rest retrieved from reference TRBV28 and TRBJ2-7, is DVKVTQSSRYLVKRTGEKVFLECVQDMDHENMFWYRQDPGLGLRLIYFSYDVKMKEKGDIPEGYSVSREKKERFSLILESASTNQTSMYLCASSQLSGLGRGVYEQYFGPGTRLTVT.